The T cell receptor beta chain under discussion was sequenced for a study of cytomegalovirus exposure and HLA in healthy donors. Study-level points and caveats: In an earlier analysis, productive rearrangement rates for most beta V segments clustered near 87% or 30%.

The trim removed 1 base at V and 3 bases at J, leaving 5 bases unmatched. This CDR3 is built from 15 residues. Per germline, CDR1 LGHNA and CDR2 YNFKEQ. About this clone: No antigen is known for it.

Both 60 Vbeta primers and 13 Jbeta primers went into the PCR. Clones were sequenced by immunoSEQ multiplex PCR, and TCRdb holds only the in-frame ones, with some missing. The data contain over 150,000 clones, 75% of them seen just once; the ten biggest clones take up 2.9%. This sequence originates from a male donor in good health and CMV-seronegative. The genes are TRBV4-2 and TRBJ1-2, with 7 bases identical to TRBD1. The sequenced sample consisted of PBMCs. The CDR3 DNA is TGTGCCAGCAGCCAAGGGGACAGCCCTCACTATGGCTACACCTTC. Its translation is CASSQGDSPHYGYTF.